These 29 T cell receptor beta chains originate from one sample sequenced in a study of T cell changes during pregnancy in multiple sclerosis. Method: immunoSEQ multiplex PCR; TCRdb's copy keeps in-frame clones and lacks some. The data contain approximately 70,000 clones, 80% to 95% of them singletons. The sample in question was peripheral blood, obtained in the first trimester of pregnancy. Receptors originate from a female donor in good health, enrolled as a control in a pregnancy study.

As DNA, the CDR3 is TGTGCCAGCAAGCGTAAAGCCTTGAACACCGGGGAGCTGTTTTTT. Protein product: CASKRKALNTGELFF. The rearrangement uses TRBV6-6 and TRBJ2-2; D unclear. CDR3 length: 15 residues. The V gene's germline CDR1 is MNHNY and CDR2 SVGAGI (reference sequence). V was cut by 7 bases and J by 1 base, with 13 bases left in between.

This clone was seen once. The chain combines TRBV5-4 with TRBJ1-1; maybe TRBD1 (5 bases). The CDR3 extends over 13 amino acids. Germline V gene data show CDR1 as SGHNT and CDR2 as YYREEE (reference sequence). V dropped 4 bases and J dropped 1 base, with 8 bases sitting between them. The CDR3 DNA reads TGTGCCAGCAGCCCTGGACAGAACACTGAAGCTTTCTTT. Translated: CASSPGQNTEAFF.

The J gene is TRBJ2-2, the V gene TRBV5-1; the D is unclear. The CDR3 spans 14 residues. Trimming left V 5 bases short and J 4 bases short, with 12 bases between. Germline V CDR1 and CDR2: SGHRS, YFSETQ. The CDR3 coding sequence is TGCGCCAGCAGGAACCTCGGAGCCACCGGGGAGCTGTTTTTT. Amino acids: CASRNLGATGELFF.

The V gene is TRBV28, the J gene TRBJ2-7; no firm D call. Trimming removed 5 bases from V and 8 bases from J, with 10 bases in between. Germline assignment: CDR1 MDHEN and CDR2 SYDVKM. CDR3 length equals 11 residues. The CDR3 bases are TGTGCCAGCAGTACCCCCTATAAGCAGTACTTC. This encodes CASSTPYKQYF.

The V and J genes are TRBV6-5 and TRBJ1-1; D is possibly TRBD1 (5 bases). The V gene's germline CDR1 is MNHEY and CDR2 SVGAGI. The length of the CDR3 is 11 residues. Trimming took off 7 bases at V and 7 bases at J, with 10 bases between the two ends. CDR3 region: CASIEGLEAFF. The CDR3 region has the DNA TGTGCCAGCATCGAGGGACTTGAAGCTTTCTTT.

J is TRBJ2-7 and V is TRBV29-1; TRBD2 matches at 10 bases. J lost 4 bases, V lost 1 base, and 4 bases had no gene match. The CDR3 loop spans 14 amino acids. CDR1 is SQVTM and CDR2 is ANQGSEA in the germline V gene. CDR3 loop: CSVEGLAGVYEQYF. CDR3 nucleotide sequence: TGCAGCGTTGAAGGGCTAGCGGGAGTGTACGAGCAGTACTTC.

The chain joins TRBV2 to TRBJ2-3, with 9 bases fitting TRBD2. Germline-derived CDR1 and CDR2 are SNHLY and FYNNEI. The CDR3 is 18 amino acids. V lost 4 bases and J lost 2; bases outside the gene matches: 13. CDR3 nucleotide sequence: TGTGCCAGCAGTGCACGCCGACTAGCGGAAATACCCACAGATACGCAGTATTTT. This codes for CASSARRLAEIPTDTQYF.

In this sample, this clone turned up once. This chain connects TRBV15 to TRBJ1-3; D gene ambiguous. The CDR3 loop spans 14 amino acids. V lost 6 bases and J lost 0, with 9 bases in between. CDR1 LNHNV and CDR2 YYDKDF come from the germline V gene (reference sequence). CDR3 sequence (DNA): TGTGCCACCAGTAAGAGAGTCTCTGGAAACACCATATATTTT. Translated, it gives CATSKRVSGNTIYF.

The genes are TRBV19 and TRBJ2-3; 8 bases fit TRBD1. Germline loops: CDR1 LNHDA, CDR2 SQIVND (reference sequence). The CDR3 length is 14 residues. V gave up 5 bases and J gave up 3 bases; unmatched junction bases: 4. The CDR3 DNA follows: TGTGCCAGTAGTTCCGGACAGGGAACAGATACGCAGTATTTT. It specifies CASSSGQGTDTQYF. The full variable domain, completed using reference TRBV19 and TRBJ2-3, is DGGITQSPKYLFRKEGQNVTLSCEQNLNHDAMYWYRQDPGQGLRLIYYSQIVNDFQKGDIAEGYSVSREKKESFPLTVTSAQKNPTAFYLCASSSGQGTDTQYFGPGTRLTVL.

The V and J genes are TRBV7-2 and TRBJ2-5; 7 positions match TRBD1. Trimming cost V 0 bases and J 3 bases; bases outside gene matches: 4. The CDR3 runs 15 residues. The germline V gene has CDR1 SGHTA and CDR2 FQGNSA. DNA of the CDR3: TGTGCCAGCAGCTTAGCCGGGACAGAGAAAGAGACCCAGTACTTC. Protein product: CASSLAGTEKETQYF. Full variable domain (rest looked up from reference TRBV7-2 and TRBJ2-5): GAGVSQSPSNKVTEKGKDVELRCDPISGHTALYWYRQSLGQGLEFLIYFQGNSAPDKSGLPSDRFSAERTGGSVSTLTIQRTQQEDSAVYLCASSLAGTEKETQYFGPGTRLLVL.

The CDR3 protein is CSVEDRLAGPYEQYF. CDR3 sequence (DNA): TGCAGCGTTGAAGACCGACTAGCGGGGCCCTACGAGCAGTACTTC. This chain connects TRBV29-1 to TRBJ2-7, with TRBD2 matching over 11 bases. The CDR3 totals 15 residues. The ends lost 0 bases at V and 2 bases at J; junction bases unmatched: 3. Germline V gene data show CDR1 as SQVTM and CDR2 as ANQGSEA.

The chain joins TRBV11-2 to TRBJ1-4; TRBD1 aligns across 7 bases. Germline CDR1 SGHAT, CDR2 FQNNGV. The CDR3 consists of 13 residues. V was clipped by 4 bases and J by 8 bases; unmatched bases: 4. In DNA form, the CDR3 reads TGTGCCAGCAGCTCAAGACAGGGCGAAAAACTGTTTTTT. This sequence encodes CASSSRQGEKLFF.

This chain uses TRBV27 with TRBJ1-5, with 11 bases aligning to TRBD1. Germline V gene lookup returns CDR1 MNHEY and CDR2 SMNVEV (reference sequence). The V gene end was trimmed by 7 bases and the J gene end by 4 bases; junction bases not matched to a gene: 3. The CDR3 runs 14 residues. CDR3 sequence reads: CASMGTGGNQPQHF. The CDR3, as DNA: TGTGCCAGCATGGGGACAGGGGGGAATCAGCCCCAGCATTTT.

This clone has a handful of counts. The chain is built from TRBV13 and TRBJ2-1; maybe TRBD2 (6 bases). This CDR3 is 17 amino acids long. V gave up 4 bases and J gave up 7 bases, with 23 bases separating them. The V gene's germline CDR1 is PRHDT and CDR2 FYEKMQ (reference sequence). The CDR3 protein is CASSSGRELASGNEQFF. Written as DNA, the CDR3 is TGTGCCAGCAGCTCGGGTCGGGAGCTAGCATCGGGGAATGAGCAGTTCTTC.

This clone was detected once. The chain links TRBV7-8 to TRBJ2-5, with D maybe TRBD2 (6 bases). The germline V and J ends were trimmed by 1 base and 5 bases, with 11 bases remaining between them. This CDR3 comprises 14 residues. Germline CDR1 reads SGHVS; CDR2 reads FQNEAQ. The CDR3 DNA follows: TGTGCCAGCAGCTTAGGTTTGAGCGGGGAGACCCAGTACTTC. As protein: CASSLGLSGETQYF.

The rearrangement joins TRBV13 to TRBJ2-1, with 8 nucleotides matching TRBD1. Germline CDR1 is PRHDT and CDR2 is FYEKMQ (reference sequence). Trimming cost V 4 bases and J 4 bases; bases outside gene matches: 6. The CDR3 is 15 residues long. This CDR3 is CASSSDRGPYNEQFF. The CDR3 DNA reads TGTGCCAGCAGCTCCGACAGGGGCCCATACAATGAGCAGTTCTTC.

V gene TRBV4-1 combines with J gene TRBJ1-1, with D possibly being TRBD1 (6 bases). V was cut by 3 bases and J by 1 base, with 15 bases left in between. This CDR3 spans 16 amino acids. The germline V gene has CDR1 MGHRA and CDR2 YSYEKL. This CDR3 reads CASSQSIWTANTEAFF. CDR3 coding DNA: TGCGCCAGCAGCCAGAGTATCTGGACAGCGAACACTGAAGCTTTCTTT.

This sequence joins TRBV10-3 and TRBJ1-4, with D perhaps matching TRBD1 (5 bases). The V end lost 2 bases, the J end lost 3 bases, and 10 bases lay between the germline ends. The CDR3 spans 15 residues. The germline V gene encodes CDR1 ENHRY and CDR2 SYGVKD. CDR3: CAISEIDRSNEKLFF. The DNA for the CDR3 is TGTGCCATCAGTGAGATCGACAGATCTAATGAAAAACTGTTTTTT.

This rearrangement joins TRBV28 to TRBJ2-3, with 12 bases matching TRBD2. CDR1 is MDHEN and CDR2 is SYDVKM in the germline V gene. Trimming removed 5 bases from V and 5 bases from J; junction bases left unmatched: 17. This CDR3 has 19 residues. The CDR3 DNA is TGTGCCAGCAGTACCGGGGCTAGCGGGAGGGGTATTGCTGGAGATACGCAGTATTTT. Protein: CASSTGASGRGIAGDTQYF.

This chain links TRBV6-5 with TRBJ2-3, with TRBD2 matching 11 bases. V lost 5 bases, J lost 3 bases, and 4 bases stayed unmatched. The germline V gene has CDR1 MNHEY and CDR2 SVGAGI. This CDR3 comprises 15 residues. CDR3 sequence: CASSTSGRGTDTQYF. The CDR3 region has the DNA TGTGCCAGCAGTACTAGCGGGAGAGGGACAGATACGCAGTATTTT.

The chain joins TRBV4-2 to TRBJ2-7, with TRBD2 identical over 11 bases. V shed 1 base, J shed 3 bases, and the junction held 14 bases outside the gene matches. Germline assignment: CDR1 LGHNA and CDR2 YNFKEQ. This CDR3 spans 19 amino acids. The CDR3 loop reads CASSQVALAGAEPVYEQYF. Here the CDR3 DNA reads TGTGCCAGCAGCCAAGTTGCACTAGCGGGAGCCGAACCCGTCTACGAGCAGTACTTC.

The chain joins TRBV29-1 to TRBJ2-1; 12 bases agree with TRBD2. V was pared by 2 bases and J by 8 bases, with 10 bases of the junction left unmatched. The CDR3 contains 16 residues. Germline values: CDR1 SQVTM, CDR2 ANQGSEA. The CDR3 DNA reads as TGCAGCGTTGAACCGGCTAGCGGGAGGGTTAACCATGAGCAGTTCTTC. Encoded protein: CSVEPASGRVNHEQFF.

With respect to this clone: The junction shows a germline mismatch at one end, possibly a read error. Here the CDR3 DNA reads TGTGCCGCCAGCTCGATGGGGGGGGTGGGAAACATTCAGTACTTC. Residues: CAASSMGGVGNIQYF. The chain has TRBV15 and TRBJ2-4, with 7 bases matching TRBD2. The length of the CDR3 is 15 residues. CDR1 is LNHNV and CDR2 is YYDKDF in the germline V gene (reference sequence).

The chain recombines TRBV7-6 with TRBJ2-7; TRBD1 aligns across 11 bases. The trim removed 5 bases at V and 2 bases at J, leaving 8 bases unmatched. Germline loops: CDR1 SGHVS, CDR2 FNYEAQ. CDR3 size: 16 residues. CDR3 sequence (DNA): TGTGCCAGCAGCGAGACCGGGACAGGGGGGGCCTACGAGCAGTACTTC. Translating it yields CASSETGTGGAYEQYF.

The gene calls are TRBV7-6 and TRBJ2-3, with D possibly matching TRBD2 (6 bases). V was clipped by 2 bases and J by 3 bases, with 15 bases between them. CDR1 and CDR2 (germline): SGHVS, FNYEAQ. This CDR3 region has 16 residues. The CDR3 loop reads CASSLLLAGRTDTQYF. The CDR3 DNA sequence: TGTGCCAGCAGCTTACTCCTCGCGGGAAGAACAGATACGCAGTATTTT.

This clone came up once. This sequence joins TRBV4-1 and TRBJ2-3, with D hard to call. With 2 bases removed from V and 5 bases from J, the gap between germline ends came to 8 bases. The CDR3 sequence is 13 residues long. The germline V gene has CDR1 MGHRA and CDR2 YSYEKL. The DNA for the CDR3 is TGCGCCAGCAGCCAACCAGTTCAAGATACGCAGTATTTT. Translating gives CASSQPVQDTQYF.

The V gene is TRBV18, the J gene TRBJ1-2; 8 positions agree with TRBD1. Looked up from germline, CDR1 is KGHSH and CDR2 is LQKENI. The length of the CDR3 is 15 residues. J lost 4 bases, V lost 3 bases, and 7 bases had no gene match. The CDR3 DNA is TGTGCCAGCTCACCGGGACAGGACCGGATCTATGGCTACACCTTC. This encodes CASSPGQDRIYGYTF.

The V call is TRBV5-5, the J call TRBJ2-7, with D unclear. Between the trimmed V and J ends, which lost 0 bases and 6 bases, there was a span of 16 bases. The CDR3 has 15 residues. Per the germline V gene, CDR1 is SGHKS and CDR2 is YYEKEE (reference sequence). CDR3 residues: CASSLVAHVMAEQYF. DNA of the CDR3: TGTGCCAGCAGCTTGGTCGCACACGTAATGGCCGAGCAGTACTTC.

This chain connects TRBV28 to TRBJ2-1; 9 bases are shared with TRBD2. CDR1 and CDR2 from the germline V gene are MDHEN and SYDVKM. The ends lost 4 bases at V and 4 bases at J; junction bases unmatched: 11. The CDR3 is 17 amino acids. CDR3 amino acids: CASSSHGLASGYNEQFF. The CDR3 region has the DNA TGTGCCAGCAGTTCCCACGGACTAGCGAGCGGGTACAATGAGCAGTTCTTC.